This T cell receptor (beta chain) came from a study of T cells after posttransplantation cyclophosphamide. Study-wide results and caveats: Donor-recipient repertoire similarity was low at 1-2 months, rising over year one. TRB overlap between skin or GI tissue T cells and blood was limited.

As for this clone: Its antigen is as yet unknown.

Assay: immunoSEQ multiplex PCR; the TCRdb copy retains only in-frame clones and omits some. The data hold tens of thousands of clones, with around 88% observed a single time. This CDR3 comprises 15 residues. V shed 8 bases and J 4 bases; nucleotides not matched to a gene: 11. Looked up from germline, CDR1 is SNHLY and CDR2 is FYNNEI. The V gene is TRBV2, the J gene TRBJ2-3; TRBD1 aligns across 8 bases. This clonotype originated in a woman aged 55-70 years with a blood cancer, CMV-positive, and with a related stem cell donor. The material sequenced was PBMCs. The CDR3 loop is CASHFQGASADTQYF. The CDR3, as DNA: TGTGCCAGCCACTTTCAGGGGGCGAGCGCAGATACGCAGTATTTT.